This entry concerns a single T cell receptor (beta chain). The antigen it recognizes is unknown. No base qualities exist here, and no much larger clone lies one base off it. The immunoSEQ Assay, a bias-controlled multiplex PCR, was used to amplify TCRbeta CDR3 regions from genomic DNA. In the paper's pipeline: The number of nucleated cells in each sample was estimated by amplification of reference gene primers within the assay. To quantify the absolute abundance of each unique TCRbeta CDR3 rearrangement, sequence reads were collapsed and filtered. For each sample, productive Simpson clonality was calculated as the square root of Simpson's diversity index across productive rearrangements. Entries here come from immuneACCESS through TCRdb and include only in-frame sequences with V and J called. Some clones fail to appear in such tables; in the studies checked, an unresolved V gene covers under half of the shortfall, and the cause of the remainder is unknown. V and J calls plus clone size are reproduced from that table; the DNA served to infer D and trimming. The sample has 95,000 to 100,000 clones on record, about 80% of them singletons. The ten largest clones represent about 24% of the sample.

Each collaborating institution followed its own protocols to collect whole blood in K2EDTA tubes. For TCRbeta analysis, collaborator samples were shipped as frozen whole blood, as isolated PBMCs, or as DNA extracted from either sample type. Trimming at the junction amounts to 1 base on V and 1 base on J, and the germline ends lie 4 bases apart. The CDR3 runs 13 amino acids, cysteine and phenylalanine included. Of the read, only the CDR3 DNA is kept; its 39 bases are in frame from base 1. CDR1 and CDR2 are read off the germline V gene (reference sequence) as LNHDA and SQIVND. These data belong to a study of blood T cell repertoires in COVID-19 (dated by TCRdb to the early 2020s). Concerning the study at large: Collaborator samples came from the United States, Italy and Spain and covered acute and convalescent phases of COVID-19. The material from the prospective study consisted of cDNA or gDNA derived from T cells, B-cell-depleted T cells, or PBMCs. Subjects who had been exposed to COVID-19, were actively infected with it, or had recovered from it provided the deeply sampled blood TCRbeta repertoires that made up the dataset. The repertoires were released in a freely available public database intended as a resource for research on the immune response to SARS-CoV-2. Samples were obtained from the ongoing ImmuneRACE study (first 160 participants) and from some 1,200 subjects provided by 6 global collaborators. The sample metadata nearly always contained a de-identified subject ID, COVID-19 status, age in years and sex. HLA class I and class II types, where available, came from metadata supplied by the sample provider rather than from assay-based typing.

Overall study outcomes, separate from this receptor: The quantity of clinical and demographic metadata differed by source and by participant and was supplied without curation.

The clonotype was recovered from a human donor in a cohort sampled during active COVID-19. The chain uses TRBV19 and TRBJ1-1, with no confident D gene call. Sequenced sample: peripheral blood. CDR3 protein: CASSIGRNTEAFF. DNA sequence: TGTGCCAGTAGTATAGGCAGGAACACTGAAGCTTTCTTT.